The TCR beta chain under discussion was sequenced for a study of CD8+ T cells in alopecia areata. For the study at large: It was oral tofacitinib, at 5 to 10 mg twice daily, that treated patients received. Study-wide results and caveats: Normal scalp showed lower clonality than lesional scalp, especially alopecia totalis/universalis. Many expanded lesional clones stayed in scalp and blood while on tofacitinib.

Worth noting for this clone: What it binds is not known.

Treatment described: oral pan-JAK inhibitor, 5-10 mg twice daily. Samples from alopecia areata patients were lesional scalp punch biopsies and peripheral blood. In each case, RNA was isolated and then reverse transcribed into cDNA as the sequencing template. Profiling relied on immunoSEQ multiplex PCR, and the TCRdb table lists in-frame clones only, not all of them. The sample yields roughly 100,000 clones, over 75% seen once. Germline V lookup: CDR1 MGHRA, CDR2 YSYEKL. Losses at the gene ends were 1 base for V and 5 bases for J; bases not matched to a gene: 7. CDR3 length: 15 amino acids. The chain couples TRBV4-1 to TRBJ2-7; 8 bases agree with TRBD2. This clonotype was sampled from a human donor with alopecia areata. The source was CD8+ T cells sorted from blood, collected around week 31, from a patient treated with tofacitinib. CDR3 loop: CASSQGLARDNEQYF. DNA for the CDR3: TGCGCCAGCAGCCAAGGACTAGCGCGAGATAACGAGCAGTACTTC.